This T cell receptor (beta chain) emerged from a study of blood T cell repertoires in COVID-19. Looking at the study overall: Sites in the United States, Italy and Spain provided acute and convalescent COVID-19 samples. PBMCs, B-cell-depleted T cells, or T cells were the source of the cDNA or gDNA that made up the material.

In the original processing: Estimates of nucleated cell counts were drawn from the amplification of reference gene primers. Sequencing used immunoSEQ multiplex PCR; TCRdb keeps in-frame clones, though not all of them. The DNA was the basis for D and trimming; V, J and clone size are from that table. This table holds around 210,000 clones, around nine tenths found once. The CDR3 is 13 residues long. Germline lookup yields CDR1 LNHDA and CDR2 SQIVND (reference sequence). Deletions cut 4 bases from V and 6 bases from J, with 10 bases between. Sequencing was carried out using peripheral blood. The chain links TRBV19 to TRBJ1-5; D ambiguous. This receptor was taken from a middle-aged man with COVID-19, enrolled during active disease. In nucleotides, the CDR3 is TGTGCCAGTAGTAGGGAGGAAGGTCAGCCCCAGCATTTT. Translation gives CASSREEGQPQHF.